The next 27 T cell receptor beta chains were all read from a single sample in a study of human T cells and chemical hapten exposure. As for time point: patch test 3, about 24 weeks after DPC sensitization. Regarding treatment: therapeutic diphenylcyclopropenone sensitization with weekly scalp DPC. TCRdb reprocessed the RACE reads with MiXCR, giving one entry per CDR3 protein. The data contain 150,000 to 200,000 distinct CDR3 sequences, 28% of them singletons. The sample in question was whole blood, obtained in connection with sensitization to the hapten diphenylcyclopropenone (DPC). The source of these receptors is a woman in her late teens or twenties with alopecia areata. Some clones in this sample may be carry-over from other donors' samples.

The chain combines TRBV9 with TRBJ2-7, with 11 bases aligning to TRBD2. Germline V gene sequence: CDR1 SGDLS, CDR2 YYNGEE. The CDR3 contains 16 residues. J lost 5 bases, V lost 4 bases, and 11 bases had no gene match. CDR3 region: CASSSGLAGPWHEQYF. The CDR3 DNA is TGTGCCAGCAGCTCAGGACTAGCGGGTCCTTGGCACGAGCAGTACTTC.

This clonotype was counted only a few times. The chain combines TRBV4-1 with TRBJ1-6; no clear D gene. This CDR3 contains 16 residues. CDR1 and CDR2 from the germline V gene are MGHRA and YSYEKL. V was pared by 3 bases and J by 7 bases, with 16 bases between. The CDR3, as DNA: TGCGCCAGCAGCCAGGCTTTCTTTTCCGTAAATTCACCCCTCCACTTT. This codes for CASSQAFFSVNSPLHF.

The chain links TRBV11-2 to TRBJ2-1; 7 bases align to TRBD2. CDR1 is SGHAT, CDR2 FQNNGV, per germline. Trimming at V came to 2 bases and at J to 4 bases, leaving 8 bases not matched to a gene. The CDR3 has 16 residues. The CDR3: CASSLRRELGYNEQFF. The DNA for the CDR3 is TGTGCCAGCAGCTTACGGCGGGAGTTAGGTTACAATGAGCAGTTCTTC.

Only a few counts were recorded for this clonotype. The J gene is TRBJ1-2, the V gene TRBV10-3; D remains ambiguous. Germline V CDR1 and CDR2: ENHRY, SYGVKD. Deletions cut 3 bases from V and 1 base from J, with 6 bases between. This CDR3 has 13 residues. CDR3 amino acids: CAISEGDNYGYTF. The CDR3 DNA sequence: TGTGCCATCAGTGAAGGAGATAACTATGGCTACACCTTC.

CDR3 sequence: CASREATAYEQYF. In nucleotides, the CDR3 is TGCGCCAGCAGGGAAGCGACAGCCTACGAGCAGTACTTC. V and J are TRBV5-1 and TRBJ2-7; TRBD1 is a possible D gene (5 bases). V gave up 5 bases and J gave up 2 bases, with 11 bases separating them. CDR1 SGHRS and CDR2 YFSETQ come from the germline V gene. The CDR3 is 13 amino acids.

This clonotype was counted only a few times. The CDR3 DNA reads TGTGCCAGCAGTCCCGGGAGCTCCTACAATGAGCAGTTCTTC. Translation gives CASSPGSSYNEQFF. The chain carries TRBV7-2 and TRBJ2-1; maybe TRBD2 (6 bases). The CDR3 runs to 14 residues. V dropped 6 bases and J dropped 0 bases, with 9 bases sitting between them. Germline V gives CDR1 SGHTA, CDR2 FQGNSA.

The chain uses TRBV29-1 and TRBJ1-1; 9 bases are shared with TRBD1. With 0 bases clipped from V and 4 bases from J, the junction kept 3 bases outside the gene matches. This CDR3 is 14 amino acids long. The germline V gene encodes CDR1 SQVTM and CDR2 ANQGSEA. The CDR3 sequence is CSVEDDRGGTEAFF. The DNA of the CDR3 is TGCAGCGTTGAAGACGACAGGGGGGGCACTGAAGCTTTCTTT. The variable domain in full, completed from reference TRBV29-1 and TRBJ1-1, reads SAVISQKPSRDICQRGTSLTIQCQVDSQVTMMFWYRQQPGQSLTLIATANQGSEATYESGFVIDKFPISRPNLTFSTLTVSNMSPEDSSIYLCSVEDDRGGTEAFFGQGTRLTVV.

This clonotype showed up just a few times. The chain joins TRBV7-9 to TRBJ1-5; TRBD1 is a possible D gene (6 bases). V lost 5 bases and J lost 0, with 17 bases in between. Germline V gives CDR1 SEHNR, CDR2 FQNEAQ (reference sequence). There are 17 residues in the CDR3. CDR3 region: CASSKEAGADSNQPQHF. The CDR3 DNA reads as TGTGCCAGCAGCAAAGAGGCGGGGGCGGATAGCAATCAGCCCCAGCATTTT.

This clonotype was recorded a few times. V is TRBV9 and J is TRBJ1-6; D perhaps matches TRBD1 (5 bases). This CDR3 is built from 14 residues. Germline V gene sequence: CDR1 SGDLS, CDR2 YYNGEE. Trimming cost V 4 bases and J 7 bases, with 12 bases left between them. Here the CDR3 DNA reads TGTGCCAGCAGCATGGGACCCGTGAATTCACCCCTCCACTTT. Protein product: CASSMGPVNSPLHF.

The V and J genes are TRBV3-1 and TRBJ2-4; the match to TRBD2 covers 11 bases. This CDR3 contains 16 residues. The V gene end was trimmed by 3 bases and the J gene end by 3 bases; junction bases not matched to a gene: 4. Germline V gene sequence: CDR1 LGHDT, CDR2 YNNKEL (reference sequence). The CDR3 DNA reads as TGTGCCAGCAGCCAGGTAGCGGGAGGGGTCAAAAACATTCAGTACTTC. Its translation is CASSQVAGGVKNIQYF.

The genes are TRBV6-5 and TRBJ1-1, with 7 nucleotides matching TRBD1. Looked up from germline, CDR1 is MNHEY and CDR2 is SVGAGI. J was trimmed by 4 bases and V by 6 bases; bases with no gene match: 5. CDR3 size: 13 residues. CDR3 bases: TGTGCCAGCAGGCAAGGGGGCTTCACTGAAGCTTTCTTT. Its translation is CASRQGGFTEAFF.

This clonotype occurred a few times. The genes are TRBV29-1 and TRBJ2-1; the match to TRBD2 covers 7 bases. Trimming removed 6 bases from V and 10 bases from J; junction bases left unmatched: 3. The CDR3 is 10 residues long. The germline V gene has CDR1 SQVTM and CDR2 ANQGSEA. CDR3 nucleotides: TGCAGCGTCGGGGGGTTCGAGCAGTTCTTC. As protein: CSVGGFEQFF.

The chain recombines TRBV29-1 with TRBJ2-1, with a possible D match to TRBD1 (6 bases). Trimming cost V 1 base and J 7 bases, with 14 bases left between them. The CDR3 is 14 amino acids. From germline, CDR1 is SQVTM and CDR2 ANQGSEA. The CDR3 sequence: CSVEGSWGLNEQFF. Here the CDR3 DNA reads TGCAGCGTTGAAGGCTCCTGGGGGCTGAATGAGCAGTTCTTC.

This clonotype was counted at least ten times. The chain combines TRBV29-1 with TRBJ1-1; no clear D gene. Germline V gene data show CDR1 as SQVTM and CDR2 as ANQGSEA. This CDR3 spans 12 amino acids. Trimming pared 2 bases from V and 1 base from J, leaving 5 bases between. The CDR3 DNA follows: TGCAGCGTTGAACCGAAGAACACTGAAGCTTTCTTT. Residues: CSVEPKNTEAFF. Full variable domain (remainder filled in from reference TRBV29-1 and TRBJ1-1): SAVISQKPSRDICQRGTSLTIQCQVDSQVTMMFWYRQQPGQSLTLIATANQGSEATYESGFVIDKFPISRPNLTFSTLTVSNMSPEDSSIYLCSVEPKNTEAFFGQGTRLTVV.

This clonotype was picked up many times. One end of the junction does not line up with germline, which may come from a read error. Here the CDR3 DNA reads TGTGCCAGCAGCCAAGGTAATGAGCAGTTCTTC. This gives the protein CASSQGNEQFF. J is TRBJ2-1 and V is TRBV4-1; D is undetermined. Germline values: CDR1 MGHRA, CDR2 YSYEKL. The CDR3 runs to 11 residues.

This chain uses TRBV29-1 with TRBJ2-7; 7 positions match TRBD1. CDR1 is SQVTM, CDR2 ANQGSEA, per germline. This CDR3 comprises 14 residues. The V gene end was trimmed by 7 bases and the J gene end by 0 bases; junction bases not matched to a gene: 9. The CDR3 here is CSASGQISSYEQYF. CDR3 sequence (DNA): TGCAGCGCTTCGGGACAGATTAGCTCCTACGAGCAGTACTTC.

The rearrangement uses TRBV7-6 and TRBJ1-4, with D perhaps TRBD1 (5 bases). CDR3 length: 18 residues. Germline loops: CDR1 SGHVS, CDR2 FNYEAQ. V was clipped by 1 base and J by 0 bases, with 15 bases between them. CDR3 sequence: CASSLGLPGTTTNEKLFF. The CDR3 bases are TGTGCCAGCAGCTTAGGTTTACCGGGGACCACAACTAATGAAAAACTGTTTTTT.

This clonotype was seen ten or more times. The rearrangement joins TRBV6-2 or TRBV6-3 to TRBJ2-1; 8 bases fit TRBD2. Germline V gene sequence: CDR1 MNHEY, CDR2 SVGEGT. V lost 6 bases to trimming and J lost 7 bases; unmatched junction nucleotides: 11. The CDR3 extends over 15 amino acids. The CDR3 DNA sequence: TGTGCCAGCAGCCCCCGGGAGCGGGGGAATAATGAGCAGTTCTTC. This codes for CASSPRERGNNEQFF.

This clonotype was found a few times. The CDR3 DNA sequence: TGCAGCACTGATTTGGCTAGCGGGAGGGCCAACACCGGGGAGCTGTTTTTT. It yields the protein CSTDLASGRANTGELFF. The V and J genes are TRBV29-1 and TRBJ2-2; 12 nucleotides match TRBD2. V shed 8 bases, J shed 2 bases, and the junction held 12 bases outside the gene matches. The CDR3 is made up of 17 amino acids. Germline loops: CDR1 SQVTM, CDR2 ANQGSEA.

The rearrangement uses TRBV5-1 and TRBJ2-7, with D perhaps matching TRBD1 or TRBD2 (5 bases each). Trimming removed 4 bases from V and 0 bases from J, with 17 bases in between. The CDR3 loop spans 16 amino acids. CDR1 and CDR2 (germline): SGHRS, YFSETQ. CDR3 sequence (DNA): TGCGCCAGCAGCGGGGGACGGCATCTCCTCTCCTACGAGCAGTACTTC. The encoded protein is CASSGGRHLLSYEQYF. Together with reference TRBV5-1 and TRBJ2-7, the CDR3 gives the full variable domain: KAGVTQTPRYLIKTRGQQVTLSCSPISGHRSVSWYQQTPGQGLQFLFEYFSETQRNKGNFPGRFSGRQFSNSRSEMNVSTLELGDSALYLCASSGGRHLLSYEQYFGPGTRLTVT.

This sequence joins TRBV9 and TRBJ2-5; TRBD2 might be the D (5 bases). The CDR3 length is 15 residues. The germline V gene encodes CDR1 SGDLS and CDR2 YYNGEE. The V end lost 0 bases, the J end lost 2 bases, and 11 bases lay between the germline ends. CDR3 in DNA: TGTGCCAGCAGCGTAGCGGTTTCGGGACAAGAGACCCAGTACTTC. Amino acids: CASSVAVSGQETQYF.

CDR3 in DNA: TGCAGTGCCAGACACAGGGTATCCTATGGCTACACCTTC. Its protein is CSARHRVSYGYTF. The V and J genes are TRBV20-1 and TRBJ1-2; possible D gene TRBD1, 6 bases. Germline V gene lookup returns CDR1 DFQATT and CDR2 SNEGSKA (reference sequence). The CDR3 loop spans 13 amino acids. Trimming shortened V by 6 bases and J by 4 bases, and 15 bases separated the two germline ends.

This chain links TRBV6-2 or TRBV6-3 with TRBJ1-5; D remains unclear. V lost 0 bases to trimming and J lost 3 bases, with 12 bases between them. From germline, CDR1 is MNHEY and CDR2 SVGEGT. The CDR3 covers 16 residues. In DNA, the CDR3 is TGTGCCAGCAGTTACTCCTATCCACCGATCAATCAGCCCCAGCATTTT. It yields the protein CASSYSYPPINQPQHF.

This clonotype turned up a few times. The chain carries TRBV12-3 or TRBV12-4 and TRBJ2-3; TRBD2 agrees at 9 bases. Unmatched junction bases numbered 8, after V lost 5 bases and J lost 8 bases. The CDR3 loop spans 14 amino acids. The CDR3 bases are TGTGCCAGCAGTCCCTCCGGGACTAGCCGTACGCAGTATTTT. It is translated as CASSPSGTSRTQYF.

The CDR3, as DNA: TGCAGTGCTAGAGAGCTACACCCCGGGATCTACGAGCAGTACTTC. It translates to CSARELHPGIYEQYF. The genes are TRBV20-1 and TRBJ2-7; D is perhaps TRBD2 (5 bases). Trimming cost V 0 bases and J 3 bases, with 15 bases left between them. The CDR3 runs to 15 residues. Germline values: CDR1 DFQATT, CDR2 SNEGSKA (reference sequence).

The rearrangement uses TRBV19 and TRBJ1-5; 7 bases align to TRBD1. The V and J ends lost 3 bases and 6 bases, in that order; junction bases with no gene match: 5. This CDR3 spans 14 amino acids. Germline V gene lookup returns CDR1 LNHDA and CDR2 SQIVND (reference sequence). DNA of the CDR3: TGTGCCAGTAGTATGAGGGGGCTTGGTCAGCCCCAGCATTTT. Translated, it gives CASSMRGLGQPQHF.

This CDR3 is CASSLVVRGIYGYTF. Written as DNA, the CDR3 is TGTGCCAGCAGTTTAGTCGTGCGCGGCATCTATGGCTACACCTTC. This chain joins TRBV12-3 or TRBV12-4 and TRBJ1-2; D not resolved. CDR3 size: 15 residues. V lost 1 base to trimming and J lost 4 bases, with 13 bases between them.